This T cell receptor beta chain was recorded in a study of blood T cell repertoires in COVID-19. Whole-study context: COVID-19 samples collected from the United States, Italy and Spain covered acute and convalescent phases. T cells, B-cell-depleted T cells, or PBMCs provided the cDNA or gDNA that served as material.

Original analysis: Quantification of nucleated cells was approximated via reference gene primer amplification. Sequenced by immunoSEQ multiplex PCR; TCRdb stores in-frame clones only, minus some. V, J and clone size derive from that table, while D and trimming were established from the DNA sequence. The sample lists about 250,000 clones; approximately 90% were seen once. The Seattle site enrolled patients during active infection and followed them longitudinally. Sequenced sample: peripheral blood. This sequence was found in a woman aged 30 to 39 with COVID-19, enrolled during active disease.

CDR3 nucleotides: TGTGCCAGCCCTAAGAAAAGACAGGGGCGCTACAATGAGCAGTTCTTC. Protein sequence: CASPKKRQGRYNEQFF. V and J are TRBV2 and TRBJ2-1; TRBD1 matches 8 bases. This CDR3 region has 16 residues. The junction had 12 bases not matched to a gene; V was cut back by 8 bases and J by 3 bases. The germline gives CDR1 SNHLY, CDR2 FYNNEI.